Sequencing of this T cell receptor (beta chain) was carried out in a study of early stage breast cancer tumors listed by TCRdb under 2017. For context, the study as a whole: Of the 15 to 20 invasive breast tumors, about a dozen were found to be estrogen receptor-positive, progesterone receptor-positive and HER2-negative. Of the roughly 12 ER+/PR+/HER2- tumors, eight were classified as invasive ductal carcinomas and four as invasive lobular carcinomas. A read coverage of roughly 10-fold per sample was achieved on average. Across all samples, some 2.8 million templates representing under 1.3 million unique clonotypes were detected.

Notes on this clone: Its binding antigen is unknown. No base quality values were provided; no much bigger clone lies one nucleotide off.

Two independent genomic DNA replicates were amplified for each sample, with 0.5 ug used for blood and approximately 1.5 ug for tumor or normal breast. Following the manufacturer's instructions, the ImmunoSeq Intro kit was used to carry out TCRB sequencing on genomic DNA. For absolute quantification, the approximately 30-cycle multiplex PCR included proprietary primers along with spike-in control sequences. An 87-bp fragment spanning the CDR3 and flanking V and J genes was sequenced with single-end 150-bp reads. Seven samples, with two replicates for each sample, were multiplexed per lane of an Illumina MiSeq using version 3.0 chemistry. Turning to the authors' computational methods: Raw data were processed with the vendor's proprietary pipeline, and both replicates were merged into a single result per sample. A clonotype was defined as productive rearrangements that share the same V-gene family, CDR3 amino acid sequence and J-gene segment. Clonality was calculated as 1 minus the normalized Shannon entropy (Pielou evenness) of TCRB abundances. T cell density was estimated as total templates divided by the number of input cells, with the number of input cells inferred from the DNA input amount. Recon was used with default parameters to estimate total repertoire diversity and clonality. A clonotype counted as tumor-enriched if its abundance in tumor exceeded 0.1% and was at least 32-fold higher than its abundance in normal breast. TCRdb took over this immuneACCESS table, retaining in-frame rearrangements with V and J assigned. Such tables are incomplete; in checked studies, under half of the missing clones stem from an unresolved V gene, and the remainder is unexplained. V, J and clone size reflect that table, while D and trimming were determined from the DNA. The sample profile shows tens of thousands of clones; 70% to 80% of them were found once. Of the sample, about 7% is held by the ten largest clones.

The study profiled bulk TCR beta-chain repertoires in matched peripheral blood, tumor and adjacent normal breast tissue taken from over 15 patients with early-stage breast cancer. Before surgery, roughly 5-11 mL of whole blood was collected in EDTA tubes and processed within 2 hours. Ficoll-Paque centrifugation in SepMate-50 tubes was used to isolate peripheral blood mononuclear cells. PBMCs were cryopreserved in aliquots of roughly 1.9 to 4 million cells in around 90% FBS with about 10% DMSO and kept in liquid nitrogen. The Qiagen AllPrep DNA/RNA Mini kit was used for genomic DNA extraction. The CDR3 starts with the cysteine, ends with the phenylalanine, and has 16 residues. Only the CDR3 DNA is retained, 48 bases long and in frame from the first base. V trim: 2 bases; J trim: 4 bases; unmatched bases: 4. According to the germline V gene, CDR1 reads SGHTA and CDR2 reads FQGTGA. Beyond this particular receptor, the publication reports: Compared with adjacent normal breast tissue, tumors had around 2.5-fold higher T cell density and higher clonality. Repertoires from blood resembled normal breast more closely than tumor, and using blood as a reference for each tissue separated tumor from normal in about 85% of the 16 patients. Enriched TCRB sequences shared across patients were found to be mostly commonly generated sequences that were unlikely to play an important role in the tumor microenvironment. Because the cohort was small, analysis by tumor subtype was not possible. Sequencing bulk genomic DNA from unsorted cells could not capture chain pairing or functional markers like CD4, CD8 and FOXP3.

The sequencing sample was made of blood. The chain is made from TRBV7-3 and TRBJ2-1, and TRBD2 aligns with 11 junction nucleotides. This receptor was identified in a person aged 50-59 years with breast cancer. The DNA sequence is given as TGTGCCAGCAGCTTATTTAGCGGGAGGGGTTACAATGAGCAGTTCTTC. Translated, this gives CASSLFSGRGYNEQFF.